This entry describes one T cell receptor (beta chain). These data come from a study of T cell changes during pregnancy in multiple sclerosis. Some clones are missing from TCRdb's copy, which holds only in-frame ones; the method was immunoSEQ multiplex PCR. There are tens of thousands of clones in the sample; 92% occur only once, and about 1.6% lies in the top ten. V lost 0 bases, J lost 6 bases, and 9 bases lay in between. The CDR3 loop spans 13 amino acids. Germline V gene sequence: CDR1 MGHRA, CDR2 YSYEKL. The receptor was isolated from a female donor with multiple sclerosis, enrolled in a pregnancy study. V and J are TRBV4-1 and TRBJ2-7, with D unclear. This sample comprised peripheral blood, obtained in the first trimester of pregnancy. The CDR3 nucleotides read TGCGCCAGCAGCCAAGATATCTACCGCGAGCAGTACTTC. It translates to CASSQDIYREQYF.